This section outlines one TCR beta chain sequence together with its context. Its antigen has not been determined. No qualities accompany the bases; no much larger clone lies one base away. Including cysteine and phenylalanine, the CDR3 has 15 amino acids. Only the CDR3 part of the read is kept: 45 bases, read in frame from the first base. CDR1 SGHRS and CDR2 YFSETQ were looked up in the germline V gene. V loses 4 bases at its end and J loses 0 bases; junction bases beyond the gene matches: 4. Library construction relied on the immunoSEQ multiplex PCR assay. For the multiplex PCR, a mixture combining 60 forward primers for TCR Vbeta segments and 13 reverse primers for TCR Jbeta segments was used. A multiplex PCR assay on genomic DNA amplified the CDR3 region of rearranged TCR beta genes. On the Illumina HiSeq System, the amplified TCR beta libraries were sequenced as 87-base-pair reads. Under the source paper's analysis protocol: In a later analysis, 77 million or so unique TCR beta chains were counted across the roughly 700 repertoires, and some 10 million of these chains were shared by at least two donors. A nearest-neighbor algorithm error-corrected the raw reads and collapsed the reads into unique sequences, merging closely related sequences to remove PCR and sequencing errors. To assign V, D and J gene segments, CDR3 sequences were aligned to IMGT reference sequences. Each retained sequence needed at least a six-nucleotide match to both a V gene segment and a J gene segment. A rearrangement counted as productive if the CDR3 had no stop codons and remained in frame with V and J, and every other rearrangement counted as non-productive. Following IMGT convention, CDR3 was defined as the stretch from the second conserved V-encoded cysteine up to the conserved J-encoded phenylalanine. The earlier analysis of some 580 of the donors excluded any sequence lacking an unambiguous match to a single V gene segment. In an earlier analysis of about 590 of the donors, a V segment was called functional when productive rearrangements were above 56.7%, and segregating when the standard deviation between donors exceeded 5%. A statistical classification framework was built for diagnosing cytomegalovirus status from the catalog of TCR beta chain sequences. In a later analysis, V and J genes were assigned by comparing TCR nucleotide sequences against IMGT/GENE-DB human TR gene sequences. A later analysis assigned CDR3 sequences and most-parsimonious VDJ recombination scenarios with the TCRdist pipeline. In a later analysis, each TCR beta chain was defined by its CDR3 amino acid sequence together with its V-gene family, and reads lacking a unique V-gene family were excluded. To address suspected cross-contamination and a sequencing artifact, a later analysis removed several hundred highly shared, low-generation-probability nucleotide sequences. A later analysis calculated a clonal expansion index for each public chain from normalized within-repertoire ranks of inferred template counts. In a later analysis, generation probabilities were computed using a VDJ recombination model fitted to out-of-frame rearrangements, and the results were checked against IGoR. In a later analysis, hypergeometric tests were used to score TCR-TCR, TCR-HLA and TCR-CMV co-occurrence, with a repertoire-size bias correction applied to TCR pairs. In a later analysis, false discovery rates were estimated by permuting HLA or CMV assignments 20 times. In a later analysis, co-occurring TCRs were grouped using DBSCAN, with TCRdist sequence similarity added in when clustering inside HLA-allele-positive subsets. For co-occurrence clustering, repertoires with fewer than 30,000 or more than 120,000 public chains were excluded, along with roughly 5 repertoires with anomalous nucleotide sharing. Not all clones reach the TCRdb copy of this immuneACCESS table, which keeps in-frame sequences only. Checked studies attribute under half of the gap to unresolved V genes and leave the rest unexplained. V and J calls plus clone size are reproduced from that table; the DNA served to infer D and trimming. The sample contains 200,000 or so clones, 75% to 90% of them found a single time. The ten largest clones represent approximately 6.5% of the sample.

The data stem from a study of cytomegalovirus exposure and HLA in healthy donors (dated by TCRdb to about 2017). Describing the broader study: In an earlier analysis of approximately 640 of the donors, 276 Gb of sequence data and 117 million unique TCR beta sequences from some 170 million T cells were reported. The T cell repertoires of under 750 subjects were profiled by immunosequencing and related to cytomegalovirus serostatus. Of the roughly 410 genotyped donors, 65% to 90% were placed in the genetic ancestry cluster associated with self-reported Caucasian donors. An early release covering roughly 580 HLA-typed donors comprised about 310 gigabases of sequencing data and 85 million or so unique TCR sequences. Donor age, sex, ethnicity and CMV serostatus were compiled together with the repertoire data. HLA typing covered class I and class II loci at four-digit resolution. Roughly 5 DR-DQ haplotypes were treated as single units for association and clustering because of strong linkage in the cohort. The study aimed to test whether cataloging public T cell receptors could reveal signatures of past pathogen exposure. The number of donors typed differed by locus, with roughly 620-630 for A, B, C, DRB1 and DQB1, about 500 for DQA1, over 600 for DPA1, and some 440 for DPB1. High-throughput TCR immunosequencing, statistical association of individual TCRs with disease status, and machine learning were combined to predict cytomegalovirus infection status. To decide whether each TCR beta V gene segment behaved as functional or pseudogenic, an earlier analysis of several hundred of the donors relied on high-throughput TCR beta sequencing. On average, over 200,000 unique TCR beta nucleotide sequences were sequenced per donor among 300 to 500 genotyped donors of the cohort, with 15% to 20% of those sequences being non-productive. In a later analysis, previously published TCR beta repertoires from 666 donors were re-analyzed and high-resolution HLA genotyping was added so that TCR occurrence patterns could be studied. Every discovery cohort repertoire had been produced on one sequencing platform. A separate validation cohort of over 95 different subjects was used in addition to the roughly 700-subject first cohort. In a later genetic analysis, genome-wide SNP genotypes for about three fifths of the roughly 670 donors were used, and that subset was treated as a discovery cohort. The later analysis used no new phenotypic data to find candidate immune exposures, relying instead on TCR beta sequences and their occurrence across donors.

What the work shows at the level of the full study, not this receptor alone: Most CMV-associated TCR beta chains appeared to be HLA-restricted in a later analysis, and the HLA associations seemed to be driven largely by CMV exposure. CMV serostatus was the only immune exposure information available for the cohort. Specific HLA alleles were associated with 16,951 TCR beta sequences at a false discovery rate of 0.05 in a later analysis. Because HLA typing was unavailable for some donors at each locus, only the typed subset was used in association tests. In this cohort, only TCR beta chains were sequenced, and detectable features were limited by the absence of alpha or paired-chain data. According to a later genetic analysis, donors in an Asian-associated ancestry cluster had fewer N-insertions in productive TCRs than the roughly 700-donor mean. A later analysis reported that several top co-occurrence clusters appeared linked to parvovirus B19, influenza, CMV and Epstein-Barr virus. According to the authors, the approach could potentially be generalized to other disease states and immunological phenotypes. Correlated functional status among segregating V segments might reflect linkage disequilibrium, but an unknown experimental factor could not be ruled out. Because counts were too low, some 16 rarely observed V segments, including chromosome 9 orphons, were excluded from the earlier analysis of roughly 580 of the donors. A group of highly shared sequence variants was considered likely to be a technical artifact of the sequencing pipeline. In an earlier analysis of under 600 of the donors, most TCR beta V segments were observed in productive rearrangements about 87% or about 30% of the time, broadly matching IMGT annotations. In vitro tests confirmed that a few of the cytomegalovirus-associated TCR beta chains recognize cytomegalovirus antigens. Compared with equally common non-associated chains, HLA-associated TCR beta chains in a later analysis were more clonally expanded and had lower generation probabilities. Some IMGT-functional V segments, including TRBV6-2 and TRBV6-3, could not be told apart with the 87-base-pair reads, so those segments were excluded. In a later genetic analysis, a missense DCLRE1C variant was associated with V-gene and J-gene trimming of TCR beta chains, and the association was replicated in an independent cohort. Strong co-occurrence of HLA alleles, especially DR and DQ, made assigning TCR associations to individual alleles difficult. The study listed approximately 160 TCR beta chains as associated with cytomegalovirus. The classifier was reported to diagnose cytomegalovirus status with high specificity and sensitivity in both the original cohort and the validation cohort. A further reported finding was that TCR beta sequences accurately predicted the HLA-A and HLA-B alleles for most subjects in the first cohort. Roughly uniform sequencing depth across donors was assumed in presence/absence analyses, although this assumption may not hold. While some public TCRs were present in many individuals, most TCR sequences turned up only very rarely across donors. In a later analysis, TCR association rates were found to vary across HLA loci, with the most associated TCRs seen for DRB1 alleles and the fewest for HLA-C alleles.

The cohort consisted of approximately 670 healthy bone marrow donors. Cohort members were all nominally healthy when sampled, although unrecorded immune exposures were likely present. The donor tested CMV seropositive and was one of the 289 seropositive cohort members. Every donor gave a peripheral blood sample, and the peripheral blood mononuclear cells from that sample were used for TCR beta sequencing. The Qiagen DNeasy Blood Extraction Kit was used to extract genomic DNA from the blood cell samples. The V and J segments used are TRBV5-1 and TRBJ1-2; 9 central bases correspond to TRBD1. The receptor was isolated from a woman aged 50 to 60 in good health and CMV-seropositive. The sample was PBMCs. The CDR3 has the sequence CASSPGQGTNYGYTF. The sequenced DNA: TGCGCCAGCAGCCCGGGACAGGGAACTAACTATGGCTACACCTTC.